This T cell receptor beta chain was obtained from a study of blood T cells in healthy people across ages. Sample-barcoded 5' priming and a J-beta primer mix drove a second PCR of 7 to 11 cycles. TCRdb used MiXCR to reprocess the 5' RACE reads, holding one entry per CDR3 protein. The sample includes hundreds of thousands of distinct CDR3 sequences, roughly 44% of them seen just once. This CDR3 spans 13 amino acids. The V end was cut by 6 bases, the J end by 4 bases, with 15 bases between. The germline V gene has CDR1 DFQATT and CDR2 SNEGSKA (reference sequence). The sample comprised blood. The sequence was collected from a man aged 55-75 years in good health. J is TRBJ1-2 and V is TRBV20-1; D might be TRBD1 (6 bases). The DNA for the CDR3 is TGCAGTGCCACACCGGGACACCTCTATGGCTACACCTTC. Encoded protein: CSATPGHLYGYTF.